This T cell receptor beta chain was captured in a study of a mutant IDH1 vaccine in newly diagnosed glioma (dated by TCRdb to the early 2020s). In terms of the full investigation: Patients received eight vaccinations in weeks 1, 3, 5, 7, 11, 15, 19 and 23, corresponding to visits V03 through V10. In the chemotherapy-containing groups, vaccination started alongside temozolomide cycles, whereas in patients who had radiotherapy alone it started 4-6 weeks after radiotherapy. Of the roughly 32 patients who were treated, around 60% were male and about 40% were female, and the mean age was around 40 years. Prior to enrollment, standard therapy consisting of radiotherapy alone, temozolomide alone, or radiochemotherapy with temozolomide had been administered to patients, with the combination being received by most patients. Six visits were used for peripheral blood collection: V03 (baseline), V05, V07, V10, V12 and V13. Longitudinal TCRB deep sequencing was performed for some 25 treated patients wherever samples were available for exploratory analyses.

General conclusions and limits of the study: Immune responses induced by the vaccine were seen in roughly 92% of patients across multiple MHC alleles. Pseudoprogression appeared unrelated to alterations in the top peripheral T cell clonotypes detected by TCRB sequencing. Selection of PBMC samples for TCRB deep sequencing was based on availability. The authors noted that analyses of patient blood samples could not be reproduced because of sample limitations.

Remarks on this clone: It has no known antigen specificity. Nothing much larger sits one base from this clone, and base qualities are not available.

Taken with the paper, the label for time point translates to: week 11, during vaccination. Each vaccine dose was 300 ug of a 20-mer mutant IDH1 peptide in Montanide, given subcutaneously with topical imiquimod. Donors had newly diagnosed WHO grade 3 or 4 IDH1-mutant astrocytomas with loss of nuclear ATRX. The samples were drawn from NOA16, a multicentre, single-arm, open-label phase I trial in Germany that tested a mutant IDH1 peptide vaccine in humans for the first time. The DNeasy Blood and Tissue Kit was used to extract genomic DNA from EDTA blood for TCRB sequencing. Receptor amplification or capture employed the immunoSEQ multiplex PCR assay. Following the manufacturer's protocol, the hsTCRB Kit was used to amplify rearranged TCR beta chain sequences. Sequencing of TCRB libraries was carried out on an Illumina MiSeq. The study's processing was this. Demultiplexing, trimming and gene mapping were performed with the kit vendor's proprietary platform. Held by TCRdb, this immuneACCESS table contains in-frame sequences only and omits some clones. Under half of the omission traces to an unresolved V gene where checked; the cause of the rest is unknown. Clone size and the V and J calls come from that table; the DNA yielded D and trimming. The sample yields some 30,000 clones; roughly three quarters were counted once. About 24% of the sample rests with the top ten.

For CDR1 and CDR2, the germline V gene lists MNHNS and SASEGT. Inclusive of the bounding cysteine and phenylalanine, the CDR3 is 15 residues long. The read is trimmed to its CDR3 DNA, 45 bases read in frame from base 1. Between the V and J ends, shortened by 5 bases and 0 bases respectively, the junction contains 14 bases. The clonotype originates from a man aged 30 to 45 with glioma. The chain joins TRBV6-1 to TRBJ2-7; perhaps TRBD1 is the D gene, with 7 bases matching. Sample: PBMCs, taken from a glioma patient whose treatment included an IDH1 peptide vaccine. The DNA sequence is given as TGTGCCAGCAGTAGGGGGGACAGTCTCTCCTACGAGCAGTACTTC. This yields the protein CASSRGDSLSYEQYF.